A single sample is the source of the 32 T cell receptor beta chains below, sequenced in a study of OX40 agonist ivuxolimab in advanced cancers. Data came from immunoSEQ multiplex PCR; TCRdb stores just in-frame clones and leaves some out. Here the sample spans roughly 63,000 clones, 80% to 90% being singletons. The input for sequencing was CD4+ or CD8+ T cells sorted from blood, taken in a trial of the OX40 agonist ivuxolimab. These TCRs come from an adult with an advanced solid tumor such as melanoma, head and neck, liver or kidney cancer.

This chain joins TRBV5-4 and TRBJ2-3, with D unclear. This CDR3 region has 13 residues. Per the germline V gene, CDR1 is SGHNT and CDR2 is YYREEE (reference sequence). The germline V and J ends were trimmed by 0 bases and 6 bases, with 8 bases remaining between them. CDR3: CASSLAGSDTQYF. In nucleotides, the CDR3 is TGTGCCAGCAGCTTGGCCGGGTCGGATACGCAGTATTTT.

The V and J genes are TRBV7-9 and TRBJ1-4; D may be TRBD1 (6 bases). CDR3 length: 14 residues. Trimming took 1 base from V and 10 from J, leaving 13 bases between them. CDR1 and CDR2 (germline): SEHNR, FQNEAQ (reference sequence). The CDR3 sequence is CASSLEGGGSKLFF. The DNA for the CDR3 is TGTGCCAGCAGCTTAGAGGGAGGGGGTTCAAAACTGTTTTTT. The entire variable domain, with the rest obtained from reference TRBV7-9 and TRBJ1-4, is as follows: DTGVSQNPRHKITKRGQNVTFRCDPISEHNRLYWYRQTLGQGPEFLTYFQNEAQLEKSRLLSDRFSAERPKGSFSTLEIQRTEQGDSAMYLCASSLEGGGSKLFFGSGTQLSVL.

This rearrangement joins TRBV15 to TRBJ1-5; TRBD1 matches at 8 bases. This CDR3 has 15 amino acids. Trimming removed 3 bases from V and 4 bases from J; junction bases left unmatched: 5. The germline gives CDR1 LNHNV, CDR2 YYDKDF (reference sequence). CDR3 region: CATSSDRGGNQPQHF. In DNA, the CDR3 is TGTGCCACCAGCAGCGACAGGGGAGGTAATCAGCCCCAGCATTTT.

The genes are TRBV27 and TRBJ1-5; the D gene is possibly TRBD1 (6 bases). The CDR3 runs to 13 residues. Germline values: CDR1 MNHEY, CDR2 SMNVEV (reference sequence). V lost 2 bases and J 7 bases, leaving 9 bases between the germline ends. The DNA for the CDR3 is TGTGCCAGCAGTTTAGGCAGGGGCCAGCCCCAGCATTTT. Encoded protein: CASSLGRGQPQHF.

This clone was detected once. This chain joins TRBV5-6 and TRBJ1-2, with D unclear. This CDR3 is 15 amino acids long. Germline-derived CDR1 and CDR2 are SGHDT and YYEEEE. The V gene lost 1 base and the J gene lost 2 bases, with 12 bases spanning the gap. The DNA for the CDR3 is TGTGCCAGCAGCTTGTATCGGTTCTACAACTATGGCTACACCTTC. It codes for CASSLYRFYNYGYTF.

This clone was recorded once. The chain couples TRBV7-9 to TRBJ1-2, with 9 bases identical to TRBD1. V lost 5 bases, J lost 5 bases, and 9 bases stayed unmatched. The CDR3 has 15 amino acids. The germline V gene encodes CDR1 SEHNR and CDR2 FQNEAQ (reference sequence). Written as DNA, the CDR3 is TGTGCCAGCAGCGATCAGGGACAGGGCGAATATGGCTACACCTTC. The encoded protein is CASSDQGQGEYGYTF.

The chain combines TRBV5-6 with TRBJ2-7, with 7 bases lining up with TRBD1. Germline V lookup: CDR1 SGHDT, CDR2 YYEEEE. Losses at the gene ends were 4 bases for V and 5 bases for J; bases not matched to a gene: 6. The CDR3 runs to 13 residues. DNA for the CDR3: TGTGCCAGCAGCCCCGGACAGGTGAACGAGCAGTACGTC. Translating gives CASSPGQVNEQYV.

This clone was counted once. This chain uses TRBV7-4 with TRBJ1-2; no clear D. V lost 3 bases and J 7 bases, leaving 9 bases between the germline ends. Germline CDR1 SGHVT, CDR2 SQSDAQ. The CDR3 totals 12 residues. The CDR3 DNA reads TGTGCCAGCAGCTTGGAGGGTTTTGGCTACACCTTC. Translation: CASSLEGFGYTF.

This chain connects TRBV7-4 to TRBJ2-7, with D unclear. Trimming removed 3 bases at V and 6 bases at J, with 15 bases between. Per the germline V gene, CDR1 is SGHVT and CDR2 is SQSDAQ. CDR3 length equals 14 residues. The CDR3 DNA is TGTGCCAGCAGCTTGGCTGGAATCCGATGCGAGCAGTACTTC. Amino acids: CASSLAGIRCEQYF.

This CDR3 is CASSLAPTEHYGYTF. The CDR3 nucleotides read TGTGCCAGCAGCTTAGCTCCTACAGAGCACTATGGCTACACCTTC. The chain uses TRBV11-2 and TRBJ1-2; no reliable D call. The germline V gene has CDR1 SGHAT and CDR2 FQNNGV. V lost 1 base and J lost 3, with 12 bases in between. The CDR3 consists of 15 residues.

The chain combines TRBV4-2 with TRBJ1-6; D is ambiguous. The germline CDR1 and CDR2 sequences are LGHNA and YNFKEQ. The CDR3 contains 17 residues. V gave up 0 bases and J gave up 3 bases, with 12 bases separating them. The CDR3 DNA reads as TGTGCCAGCAGCCAAGAGGTGGGGAGGCTCTATAATTCACCCCTCCACTTT. It yields the protein CASSQEVGRLYNSPLHF.

The chain is built from TRBV7-9 and TRBJ2-1; D not resolved. Germline V gene sequence: CDR1 SEHNR, CDR2 FQNEAQ (reference sequence). The CDR3 sequence is 12 residues long. Trimming took off 6 bases at V and 6 bases at J, with 9 bases between the two ends. CDR3 protein: CASRLDSNEQFF. The CDR3 DNA reads as TGTGCCAGCAGGCTTGATAGCAATGAGCAGTTCTTC.

This clone turned up a few times. The rearrangement uses TRBV6-1 and TRBJ1-1; 9 bases map to TRBD1. The CDR3 totals 14 residues. Germline values: CDR1 MNHNS, CDR2 SASEGT. V was clipped by 7 bases and J by 1 base; unmatched bases: 4. CDR3 sequence (DNA): TGTGCCAGCACCCTGACAGGGGGGAACACTGAAGCTTTCTTT. Translation: CASTLTGGNTEAFF.

This clone was observed once. V usage is TRBV6-5 and J usage is TRBJ2-3; tentatively, D is TRBD2 (5 bases). The V gene's germline CDR1 is MNHEY and CDR2 SVGAGI. Trimming cost V 7 bases and J 5 bases, with 13 bases left between them. This CDR3 has 13 amino acids. The CDR3 region is CASTPLSEDTQYF. The CDR3 DNA reads TGTGCCAGCACCCCACTTAGCGAAGATACGCAGTATTTT.

This clone was detected once. The V and J genes are TRBV13 and TRBJ2-7, with D unclear. Germline CDR1 PRHDT, CDR2 FYEKMQ (reference sequence). The CDR3 runs 14 residues. With 5 bases removed from V and 3 bases from J, the gap between germline ends came to 14 bases. The CDR3 is CASSPSTELYEQYF. The DNA of the CDR3 is TGTGCCAGCAGCCCCAGTACCGAACTCTACGAGCAGTACTTC.

This clone has a handful of counts. The chain carries TRBV4-3 and TRBJ2-3; D is ambiguous. The CDR3 loop spans 19 amino acids. Germline V CDR1 and CDR2: LGHNA, YSLEER. Trimming took 4 bases from V and 2 from J, leaving 25 bases between them. CDR3 nucleotides: TGCGCCAGCAGCCCGATGCCCACGGACCCAACACCTTACACAGATACGCAGTATTTT. Protein sequence: CASSPMPTDPTPYTDTQYF.

The V call is TRBV11-1, the J call TRBJ1-1; D is possibly TRBD1 (5 bases). V lost 0 bases to trimming and J lost 5 bases, with 7 bases between them. Germline loops: CDR1 SGHAT, CDR2 FQDESV (reference sequence). CDR3 length equals 13 residues. The CDR3 loop is CASSLAEGTEAFF. Written as DNA, the CDR3 is TGTGCCAGCAGCTTAGCTGAGGGGACTGAAGCTTTCTTT.

This chain links TRBV6-6 with TRBJ1-6; the match to TRBD1 covers 7 bases. CDR3 length: 14 residues. After removal of 4 bases from V and 4 bases from J, the junction contained 1 base not matched to a gene. Germline V CDR1 and CDR2: MNHNY, SVGAGI (reference sequence). The DNA of the CDR3 is TGTGCCAGCAGTTCACAGGGGTATAATTCACCCCTCCACTTT. Its translation is CASSSQGYNSPLHF.

The chain joins TRBV5-5 to TRBJ2-1; 9 bases map to TRBD1. Trimming removed 1 base from V and 2 bases from J; junction bases left unmatched: 7. The CDR3 has 17 amino acids. Looked up from germline, CDR1 is SGHKS and CDR2 is YYEKEE (reference sequence). The CDR3 sequence is CASSLSYGQGPYNEQFF. The DNA of the CDR3 is TGTGCCAGCAGCTTGAGTTACGGACAGGGGCCCTACAATGAGCAGTTCTTC.

The chain joins TRBV27 to TRBJ2-1; D not certain. The CDR3 is 13 residues long. V lost 0 bases and J lost 9, with 9 bases in between. Germline V CDR1 and CDR2: MNHEY, SMNVEV (reference sequence). The CDR3 region is CASSLSPLAEQFF. The CDR3 DNA reads as TGTGCCAGCAGTTTATCACCGCTGGCTGAGCAGTTCTTC.

In the case of this clone: Other nucleotide sequences in the sample specify the same CDR3. This rearrangement joins TRBV18 to TRBJ2-2; D is undetermined. With 6 bases removed from V and 4 bases from J, the gap between germline ends came to 6 bases. The CDR3 covers 12 residues. Germline V gene data show CDR1 as KGHSH and CDR2 as LQKENI. CDR3 in DNA: TGTGCCAGCTCCCCTAGCACCGGGGAGCTGTTTTTT. Protein: CASSPSTGELFF. Filled out from reference TRBV18 and TRBJ2-2, the complete variable domain reads NAGVMQNPRHLVRRRGQEARLRCSPMKGHSHVYWYRQLPEEGLKFMVYLQKENIIDESGMPKERFSAEFPKEGPSILRIQQVVRGDSAAYFCASSPSTGELFFGEGSRLTVL.

The chain uses TRBV29-1 and TRBJ1-1, with D hard to call. This CDR3 has 11 amino acids. The germline V gene has CDR1 SQVTM and CDR2 ANQGSEA. Trimming stripped 5 bases from V and 1 base from J, with 5 bases between. CDR3 region: CSVIQNTEAFF. Here the CDR3 DNA reads TGCAGCGTTATCCAGAACACTGAAGCTTTCTTT.

Only one count was recorded for this clone. CDR3: CASSPTGVNTEAFF. The CDR3 nucleotides read TGTGCCAGCAGCCCGACAGGGGTGAACACTGAAGCTTTCTTT. The chain employs TRBV7-3 and TRBJ1-1; 8 bases line up with TRBD1. V lost 5 bases to trimming and J lost 0 bases; unmatched junction nucleotides: 2. Germline values: CDR1 SGHTA, CDR2 FQGTGA. The CDR3 extends over 14 amino acids.

The chain joins TRBV5-6 to TRBJ2-5, with TRBD2 matching over 14 bases. Germline CDR1 is SGHDT and CDR2 is YYEEEE. The CDR3 has 15 residues. V lost 4 bases, J lost 7 bases, and 6 bases stayed unmatched. CDR3 residues: CASSIGLAGGGTQYF. The CDR3 DNA follows: TGTGCCAGCAGCATTGGACTAGCGGGAGGTGGGACCCAGTACTTC.

A word on this clone: In the same sample, other DNA sequences code for this CDR3. The gene calls are TRBV5-1 and TRBJ2-1, with TRBD2 matching 10 bases. CDR1 SGHRS and CDR2 YFSETQ come from the germline V gene. This CDR3 has 17 residues. With V trimmed by 1 base and J by 0 bases, 4 bases remained unmatched. DNA of the CDR3: TGCGCCAGCAGCTTGTTAGCTAGCGGGAGCTCCTACAATGAGCAGTTCTTC. As protein: CASSLLASGSSYNEQFF. Variable domain in full (rest from reference TRBV5-1 and TRBJ2-1): KAGVTQTPRYLIKTRGQQVTLSCSPISGHRSVSWYQQTPGQGLQFLFEYFSETQRNKGNFPGRFSGRQFSNSRSEMNVSTLELGDSALYLCASSLLASGSSYNEQFFGPGTRLTVL.

With respect to this clone: The same CDR3 can be traced to other DNA sequences in this sample. The gene calls are TRBV13 and TRBJ2-5, with a tentative D call TRBD2 (5 bases). This CDR3 is built from 14 residues. From germline, CDR1 is PRHDT and CDR2 FYEKMQ (reference sequence). Trimming stripped 0 bases from V and 3 bases from J, with 8 bases between. The CDR3 DNA reads as TGTGCCAGCAGCTTAGGAACTAGGAAAGAGACCCAGTACTTC. Its protein product is CASSLGTRKETQYF.

This chain links TRBV28 with TRBJ2-1, with D perhaps matching TRBD2 (5 bases). Germline V lookup: CDR1 MDHEN, CDR2 SYDVKM. The ends were cut back, 5 bases at V and 4 bases at J, with 15 bases in the middle. The CDR3 totals 15 residues. CDR3 DNA sequence: TGTGCCAGCAGTCCCATAGCTAGCCTATACAATGAGCAGTTCTTC. It yields the protein CASSPIASLYNEQFF.

The V and J genes are TRBV9 and TRBJ2-5; TRBD1 matches 8 bases. The CDR3 covers 15 residues. V gave up 3 bases and J gave up 3 bases; unmatched junction bases: 7. Germline values: CDR1 SGDLS, CDR2 YYNGEE. CDR3 sequence (DNA): TGTGCCAGCAGCGGATGTACAGGGGGAGAAGAGACCCAGTACTTC. It is translated as CASSGCTGGEETQYF.

The J gene is TRBJ2-7, the V gene TRBV28; D not resolved. Trimming shortened V by 3 bases and J by 5 bases, and 14 bases separated the two germline ends. The CDR3 has 14 residues. Germline V lookup: CDR1 MDHEN, CDR2 SYDVKM. The CDR3: CASSLASEVDEQYF. CDR3 nucleotide sequence: TGTGCCAGCAGTTTGGCCTCAGAGGTGGACGAGCAGTACTTC.

As to this clone: Likely a read error: the CDR3 ends without its conserved phenylalanine or tryptophan. The DNA is omitted, as the CDR3 cannot be located on it reliably, and the CDR3 follows TCRdb's listing. This chain connects TRBV20-1 to TRBJ1-2; the table's TRBD1 call for D was not verified on the DNA. Germline lookup yields CDR1 DFQATT and CDR2 SNEGSKA (reference sequence). From its first to its last residue, the CDR3 has 8 amino acids. CDR3: CSAGHRDN.

The CDR3 DNA reads TGTGCCACCAGCAGCCGGGATAGGTATGGCTACACCTTC. The encoded protein is CATSSRDRYGYTF. V is TRBV15 and J is TRBJ1-2; D is unresolved. Trimming took 3 bases from V and 5 from J, leaving 10 bases between them. There are 13 residues in the CDR3. The germline V gene encodes CDR1 LNHNV and CDR2 YYDKDF (reference sequence).

The V call is TRBV9, the J call TRBJ2-2; TRBD2 matches at 13 bases. The CDR3 extends over 16 amino acids. CDR1 is SGDLS and CDR2 is YYNGEE in the germline V gene. V was pared by 3 bases and J by 7 bases, with 6 bases of the junction left unmatched. CDR3 sequence reads: CASSAGLAGRGGELFF. DNA for the CDR3: TGTGCCAGCAGCGCGGGACTAGCGGGACGTGGCGGGGAGCTGTTTTTT.